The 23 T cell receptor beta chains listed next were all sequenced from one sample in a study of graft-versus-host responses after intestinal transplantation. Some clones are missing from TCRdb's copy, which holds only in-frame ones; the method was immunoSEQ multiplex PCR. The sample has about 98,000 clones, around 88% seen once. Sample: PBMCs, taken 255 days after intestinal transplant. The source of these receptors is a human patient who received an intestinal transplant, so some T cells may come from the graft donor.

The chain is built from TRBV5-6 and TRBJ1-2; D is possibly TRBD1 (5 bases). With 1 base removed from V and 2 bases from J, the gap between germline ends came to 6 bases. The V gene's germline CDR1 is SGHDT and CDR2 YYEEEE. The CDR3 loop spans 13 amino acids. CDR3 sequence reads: CASSLPGNYGYTF. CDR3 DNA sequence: TGTGCCAGCAGCTTGCCAGGGAACTATGGCTACACCTTC.

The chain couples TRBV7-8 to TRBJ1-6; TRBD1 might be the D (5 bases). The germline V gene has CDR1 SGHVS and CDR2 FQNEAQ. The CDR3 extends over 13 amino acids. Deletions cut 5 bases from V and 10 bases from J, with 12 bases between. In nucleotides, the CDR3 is TGTGCCAGCAGCCCCGGAGGGGAGTCACCCCTCCACTTT. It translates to CASSPGGESPLHF.

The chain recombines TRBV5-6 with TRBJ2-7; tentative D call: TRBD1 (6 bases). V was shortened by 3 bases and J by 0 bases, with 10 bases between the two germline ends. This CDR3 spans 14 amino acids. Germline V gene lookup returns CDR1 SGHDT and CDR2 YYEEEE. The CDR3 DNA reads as TGTGCCAGCAGCTCCTCGGACAGCTCCTACGAGCAGTACTTC. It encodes CASSSSDSSYEQYF. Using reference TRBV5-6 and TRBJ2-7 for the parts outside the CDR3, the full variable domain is DAGVTQSPTHLIKTRGQQVTLRCSPKSGHDTVSWYQQALGQGPQFIFQYYEEEERQRGNFPDRFSGHQFPNYSSELNVNALLLGDSALYLCASSSSDSSYEQYFGPGTRLTVT.

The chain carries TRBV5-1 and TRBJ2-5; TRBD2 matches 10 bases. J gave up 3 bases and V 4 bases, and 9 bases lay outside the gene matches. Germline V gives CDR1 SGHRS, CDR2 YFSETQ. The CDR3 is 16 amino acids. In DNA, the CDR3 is TGCGCCAGCAGCACGAGCGGGGGGGCCATCAAAGAGACCCAGTACTTC. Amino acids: CASSTSGGAIKETQYF. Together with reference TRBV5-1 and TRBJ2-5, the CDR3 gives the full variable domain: KAGVTQTPRYLIKTRGQQVTLSCSPISGHRSVSWYQQTPGQGLQFLFEYFSETQRNKGNFPGRFSGRQFSNSRSEMNVSTLELGDSALYLCASSTSGGAIKETQYFGPGTRLLVL.

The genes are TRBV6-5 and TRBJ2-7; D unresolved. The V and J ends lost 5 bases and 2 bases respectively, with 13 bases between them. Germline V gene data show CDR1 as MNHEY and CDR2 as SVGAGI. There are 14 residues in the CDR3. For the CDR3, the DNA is TGTGCCAGCAGTGACGGTAGGGCCGCCTACGAGCAGTACTTC. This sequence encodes CASSDGRAAYEQYF.

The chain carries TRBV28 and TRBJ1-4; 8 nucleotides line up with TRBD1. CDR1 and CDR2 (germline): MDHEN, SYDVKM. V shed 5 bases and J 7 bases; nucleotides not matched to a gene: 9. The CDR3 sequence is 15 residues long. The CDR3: CASSDRGRGSEKLFF. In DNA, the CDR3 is TGTGCCAGCAGTGACAGGGGAAGAGGTAGTGAAAAACTGTTTTTT. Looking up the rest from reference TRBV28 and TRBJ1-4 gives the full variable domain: DVKVTQSSRYLVKRTGEKVFLECVQDMDHENMFWYRQDPGLGLRLIYFSYDVKMKEKGDIPEGYSVSREKKERFSLILESASTNQTSMYLCASSDRGRGSEKLFFGSGTQLSVL.

The CDR3 DNA follows: TGCGCCAGCAGCCCCGTTGCGGGGACAGATACGCAGTATTTT. It is translated as CASSPVAGTDTQYF. The chain employs TRBV5-1 and TRBJ2-3; a weak D match, TRBD2 (6 bases). This CDR3 contains 14 residues. Germline CDR1 and CDR2: SGHRS and YFSETQ. V shed 4 bases and J shed 3 bases, with 12 bases lying between them.

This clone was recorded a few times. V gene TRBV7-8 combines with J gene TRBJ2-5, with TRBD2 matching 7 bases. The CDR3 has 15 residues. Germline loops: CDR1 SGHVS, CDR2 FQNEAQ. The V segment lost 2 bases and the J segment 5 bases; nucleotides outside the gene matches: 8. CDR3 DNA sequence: TGTGCCAGCAGCTTAACTAGCGCCAACGGGGAGACCCAGTACTTC. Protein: CASSLTSANGETQYF.

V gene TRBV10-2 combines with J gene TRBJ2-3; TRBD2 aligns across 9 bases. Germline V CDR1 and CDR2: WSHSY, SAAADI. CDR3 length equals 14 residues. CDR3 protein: CAGGERGGTDTQYF. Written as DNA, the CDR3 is TGCGCGGGTGGGGAGCGGGGGGGCACAGATACGCAGTATTTT.

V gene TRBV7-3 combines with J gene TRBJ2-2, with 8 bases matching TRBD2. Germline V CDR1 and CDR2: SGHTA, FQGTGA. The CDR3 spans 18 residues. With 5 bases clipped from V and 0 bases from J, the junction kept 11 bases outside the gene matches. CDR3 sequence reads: CASSPLPLSGANTGELFF. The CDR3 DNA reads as TGTGCCAGCAGCCCTTTGCCCCTTAGCGGGGCGAACACCGGGGAGCTGTTTTTT. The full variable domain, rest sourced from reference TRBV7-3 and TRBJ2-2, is GAGVSQTPSNKVTEKGKYVELRCDPISGHTALYWYRQSLGQGPEFLIYFQGTGAADDSGLPNDRFFAVRPEGSVSTLKIQRTERGDSAVYLCASSPLPLSGANTGELFFGEGSRLTVL.

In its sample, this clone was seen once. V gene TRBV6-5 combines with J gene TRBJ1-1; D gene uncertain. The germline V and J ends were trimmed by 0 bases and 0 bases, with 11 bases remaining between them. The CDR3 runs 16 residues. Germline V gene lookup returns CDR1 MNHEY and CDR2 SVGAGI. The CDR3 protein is CASSYSRWQVNTEAFF. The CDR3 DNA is TGTGCCAGCAGTTACTCGCGTTGGCAGGTGAACACTGAAGCTTTCTTT.

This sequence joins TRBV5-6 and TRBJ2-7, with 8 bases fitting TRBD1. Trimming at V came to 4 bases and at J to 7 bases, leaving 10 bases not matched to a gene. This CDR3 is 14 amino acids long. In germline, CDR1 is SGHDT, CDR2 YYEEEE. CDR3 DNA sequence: TGTGCCAGCAGCACCAGGACAGGGCCGGGGGAGCAGTACGTC. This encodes CASSTRTGPGEQYV.

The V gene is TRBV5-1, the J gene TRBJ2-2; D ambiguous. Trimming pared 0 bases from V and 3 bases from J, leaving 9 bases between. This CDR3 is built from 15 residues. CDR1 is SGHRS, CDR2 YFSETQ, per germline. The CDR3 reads CASSLGLTDTGELFF. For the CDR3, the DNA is TGCGCCAGCAGCTTGGGTCTAACCGACACCGGGGAGCTGTTTTTT. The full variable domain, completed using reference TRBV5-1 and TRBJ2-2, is KAGVTQTPRYLIKTRGQQVTLSCSPISGHRSVSWYQQTPGQGLQFLFEYFSETQRNKGNFPGRFSGRQFSNSRSEMNVSTLELGDSALYLCASSLGLTDTGELFFGEGSRLTVL.

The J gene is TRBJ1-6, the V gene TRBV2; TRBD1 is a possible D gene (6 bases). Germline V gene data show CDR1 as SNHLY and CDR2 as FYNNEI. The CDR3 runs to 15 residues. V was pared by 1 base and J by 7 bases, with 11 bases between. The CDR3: CASSEGPGENSPLHF. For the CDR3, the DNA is TGTGCCAGCAGTGAAGGGCCAGGGGAAAATTCACCCCTCCACTTT.

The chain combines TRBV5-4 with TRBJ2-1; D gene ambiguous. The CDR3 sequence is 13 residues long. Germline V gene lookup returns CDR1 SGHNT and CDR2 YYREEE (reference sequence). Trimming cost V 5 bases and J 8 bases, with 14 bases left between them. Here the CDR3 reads CASSFPPPDEQFF. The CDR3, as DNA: TGTGCCAGCAGTTTTCCCCCGCCCGATGAGCAGTTCTTC.

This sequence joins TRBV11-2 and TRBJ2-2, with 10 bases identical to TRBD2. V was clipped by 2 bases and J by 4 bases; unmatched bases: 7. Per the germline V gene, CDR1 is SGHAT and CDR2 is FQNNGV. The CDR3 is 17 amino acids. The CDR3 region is CASSLRLAGAGTGELFF. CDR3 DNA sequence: TGTGCCAGCAGCTTAAGGCTAGCGGGAGCGGGCACCGGGGAGCTGTTTTTT.

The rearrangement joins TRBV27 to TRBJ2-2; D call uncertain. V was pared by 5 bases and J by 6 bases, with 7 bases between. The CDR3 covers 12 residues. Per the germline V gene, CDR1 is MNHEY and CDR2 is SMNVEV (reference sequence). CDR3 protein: CASSAWPGELFF. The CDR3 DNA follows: TGTGCCAGCAGTGCCTGGCCCGGGGAGCTGTTTTTT.

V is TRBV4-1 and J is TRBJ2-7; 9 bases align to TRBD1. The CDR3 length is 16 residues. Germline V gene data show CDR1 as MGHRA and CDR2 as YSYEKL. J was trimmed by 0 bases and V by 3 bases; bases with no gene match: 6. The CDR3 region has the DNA TGCGCCAGCAGCCAGAGGGGACAGGGTTCCTCCTACGAGCAGTACTTC. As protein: CASSQRGQGSSYEQYF.

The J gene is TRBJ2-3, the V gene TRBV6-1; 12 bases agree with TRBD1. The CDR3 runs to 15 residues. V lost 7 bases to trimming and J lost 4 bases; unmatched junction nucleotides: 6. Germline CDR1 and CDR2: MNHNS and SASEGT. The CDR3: CASNPGQGAADTQYF. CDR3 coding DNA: TGTGCCAGCAACCCGGGACAGGGGGCAGCAGATACGCAGTATTTT.

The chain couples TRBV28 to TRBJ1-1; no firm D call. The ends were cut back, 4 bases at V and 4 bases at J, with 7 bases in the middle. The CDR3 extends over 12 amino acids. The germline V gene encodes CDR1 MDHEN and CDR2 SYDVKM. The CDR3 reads CASSWLGTEAFF. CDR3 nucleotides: TGTGCCAGCAGTTGGTTGGGCACTGAAGCTTTCTTT.

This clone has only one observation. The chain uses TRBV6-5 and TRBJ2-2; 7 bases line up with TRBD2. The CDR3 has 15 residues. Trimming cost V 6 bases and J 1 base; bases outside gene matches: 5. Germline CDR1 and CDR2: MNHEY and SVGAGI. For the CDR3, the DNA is TGTGCCAGCAGAACAGCGGGACTGAACACCGGGGAGCTGTTTTTT. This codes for CASRTAGLNTGELFF.

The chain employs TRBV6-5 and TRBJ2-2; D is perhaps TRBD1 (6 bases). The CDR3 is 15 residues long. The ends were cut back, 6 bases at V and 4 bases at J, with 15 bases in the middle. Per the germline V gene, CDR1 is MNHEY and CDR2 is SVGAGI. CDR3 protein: CASRHDRRATGELFF. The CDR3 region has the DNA TGTGCCAGCAGACACGACAGGCGCGCCACCGGGGAGCTGTTTTTT.

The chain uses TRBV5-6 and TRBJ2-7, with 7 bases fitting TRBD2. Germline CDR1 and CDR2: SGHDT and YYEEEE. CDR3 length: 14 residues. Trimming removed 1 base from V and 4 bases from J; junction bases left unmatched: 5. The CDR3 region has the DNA TGTGCCAGCAGCTTGTCTCTAGCGGAATACGAGCAGTACGTC. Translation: CASSLSLAEYEQYV.